These 27 T cell receptor beta chains were sequenced from one sample in a study of pediatric ulcerative colitis (dated by TCRdb to about 2019). During colonoscopy, one to two pinch biopsies were obtained from the rectum for research. To prepare the library, the immunoSEQ multiplex PCR assay was applied. What TCRdb holds here is the immuneACCESS table cut down to in-frame rearrangements. Part of the clones is not present; checked against another copy, under half of the missing clones reflect an unresolved V gene, and the others are unexplained. The sample yields 45,000 to 55,000 clones; 78% were counted once. About 4% of the sample goes to the ten largest clones. Sequenced material: gut tissue. These receptors all come from a girl between 10 and 17 years old with moderate ulcerative colitis.

The chain recombines TRBV11-3 with TRBJ2-1; unclear D gene. Trimming took off 5 bases at V and 8 bases at J, with 19 bases between the two ends. The CDR3 spans 15 residues. Germline CDR1 is SGHNT and CDR2 is YENEEA. This CDR3 reads CASSRYSAGLHEQFF. DNA of the CDR3: TGTGCCAGCAGCCGCTACTCCGCTGGGTTACATGAGCAGTTCTTC. The full variable domain, in which reference TRBV11-3 and TRBJ2-1 provide the parts outside the CDR3, is EAGVVQSPRYKIIEKKQPVAFWCNPISGHNTLYWYLQNLGQGPELLIRYENEEAVDDSQLPKDRFSAERLKGVDSTLKIQPAELGDSAVYLCASSRYSAGLHEQFFGPGTRLTVL.

The chain employs TRBV2 and TRBJ1-2, with D hard to call. Between the trimmed V and J ends, which lost 4 bases and 0 bases, there was a span of 12 bases. CDR3 length equals 15 residues. Germline CDR1 SNHLY, CDR2 FYNNEI. The CDR3 reads CASSGLDGANYGYTF. The CDR3, as DNA: TGTGCCAGCAGTGGCCTGGACGGAGCTAACTATGGCTACACCTTC.

V usage is TRBV20-1 and J usage is TRBJ2-7; D unresolved. Trimming stripped 3 bases from V and 3 bases from J, with 6 bases between. The length of the CDR3 is 11 residues. Germline CDR1 reads DFQATT; CDR2 reads SNEGSKA (reference sequence). Here the CDR3 DNA reads TGCAGTGCTAGGGCCGTCTACGAGCAGTACTTC. Translating it yields CSARAVYEQYF.

The V gene is TRBV9, the J gene TRBJ2-5, with D possibly being TRBD2 (6 bases). CDR1 SGDLS and CDR2 YYNGEE come from the germline V gene. The CDR3 has 14 amino acids. The V end lost 0 bases, the J end lost 7 bases, and 13 bases lay between the germline ends. The CDR3 sequence: CASSVVEGPATQYF. CDR3 DNA: TGTGCCAGCAGCGTAGTGGAGGGGCCGGCGACCCAGTACTTC.

CDR3 bases: TGTGCCATCAGTGGGAGGGGAAGTTTCTCTGGGGCCAACGTCCTGACTTTC. Encoded protein: CAISGRGSFSGANVLTF. V usage is TRBV10-3 and J usage is TRBJ2-6, with D maybe TRBD2 (6 bases). The V and J ends lost 4 bases and 0 bases respectively, with 13 bases between them. The CDR3 extends over 17 amino acids. Germline-derived CDR1 and CDR2 are ENHRY and SYGVKD.

This clone came up a few times. The chain carries TRBV5-4 and TRBJ1-3; tentative D call: TRBD1 (6 bases). Germline V gene sequence: CDR1 SGHNT, CDR2 YYREEE (reference sequence). The V and J ends lost 4 bases and 2 bases respectively, with 10 bases between them. The CDR3 runs 14 residues. Here the CDR3 DNA reads TGTGCCAGCAGCCAACAGGGAGCTGGAAACACCATATATTTT. Its translation: CASSQQGAGNTIYF.

This clone was picked up one time. The chain recombines TRBV27 with TRBJ1-2, with D uncertain. V was trimmed by 5 bases and J by 4 bases, leaving 17 bases between them. Germline V gene sequence: CDR1 MNHEY, CDR2 SMNVEV (reference sequence). There are 15 residues in the CDR3. The CDR3 coding sequence is TGTGCCAGCAGTCCACTCCCCCTAGACACCTATGGCTACACCTTC. Protein: CASSPLPLDTYGYTF.

The rearrangement joins TRBV2 to TRBJ1-1; no definite D call. Germline CDR1 is SNHLY and CDR2 is FYNNEI. There are 13 residues in the CDR3. The V end was cut by 0 bases, the J end by 3 bases, with 5 bases between. The chain's CDR3 is CASSEAFYTEAFF. The CDR3 DNA reads as TGTGCCAGCAGTGAAGCGTTCTACACTGAAGCTTTCTTT.

This clone was detected only a few times. The V gene is TRBV7-2, the J gene TRBJ1-6; D call uncertain. V dropped 8 bases and J dropped 7 bases, with 12 bases sitting between them. Looked up from germline, CDR1 is SGHTA and CDR2 is FQGNSA. This CDR3 is 13 amino acids long. The CDR3: CASLRGANSPLHF. The CDR3 DNA reads as TGTGCCAGCCTGCGCGGCGCAAATTCACCCCTCCACTTT.

This clone was observed a handful of times. V usage is TRBV18 and J usage is TRBJ1-5, with D possibly TRBD1 on 6 matching bases. V was clipped by 3 bases and J by 1 base, with 10 bases between them. CDR1 is KGHSH, CDR2 LQKENI, per germline. This CDR3 is 15 amino acids long. As DNA, the CDR3 is TGTGCCAGCTCACCGTTAGGGGGGAGCAATCAGCCCCAGCATTTT. This gives the protein CASSPLGGSNQPQHF.

The rearrangement links TRBV30 to TRBJ1-6; the match to TRBD1 covers 7 bases. V shed 1 base and J 5 bases; nucleotides not matched to a gene: 17. The CDR3 runs 19 residues. The germline V gene encodes CDR1 GTSNPN and CDR2 SVGIG (reference sequence). CDR3 loop: CAWSAPGGALLTHNSPLHF. The CDR3 coding sequence is TGTGCCTGGAGTGCTCCAGGGGGTGCCCTCCTTACACATAATTCACCCCTCCACTTT.

This clone has a single count. A read error may produce the germline difference seen at one junction end. This chain joins TRBV5-4 and TRBJ1-1; 9 bases line up with TRBD1. CDR3 length: 15 residues. Germline-derived CDR1 and CDR2 are SGHNT and YYREEE (reference sequence). CDR3 sequence (DNA): TGTGCCAGCAGCATTGACAGGGGGTTGCAAACTGGAGCTTTCTTT. Translating gives CASSIDRGLQTGAFF.

This clone turned up a few times. The sample holds other DNA sequences that translate to the same CDR3. The chain recombines TRBV9 with TRBJ1-5, with D maybe TRBD1 (6 bases). The ends were cut back, 5 bases at V and 7 bases at J, with 13 bases in the middle. This CDR3 comprises 13 residues. Germline V gene data show CDR1 as SGDLS and CDR2 as YYNGEE. CDR3 bases: TGTGCCAGCAGTTCACAGGGAAACCAGCCCCAGCATTTT. Protein: CASSSQGNQPQHF. The complete variable domain, with remaining parts taken from reference TRBV9 and TRBJ1-5, reads DSGVTQTPKHLITATGQRVTLRCSPRSGDLSVYWYQQSLDQGLQFLIQYYNGEERAKGNILERFSAQQFPDLHSELNLSSLELGDSALYFCASSSQGNQPQHFGDGTRLSIL.

The chain is built from TRBV4-1 and TRBJ1-2; TRBD1 matches at 10 bases. V trimming: 3 bases; J trimming: 3 bases; junction bases outside the gene matches: 7. This CDR3 contains 16 residues. The V gene's germline CDR1 is MGHRA and CDR2 YSYEKL. DNA of the CDR3: TGCGCCAGCAGCCAGGCCGGGACAGGGGAGTACTATGGCTACACCTTC. This sequence encodes CASSQAGTGEYYGYTF.

This sequence joins TRBV10-1 and TRBJ2-7; a possible D gene is TRBD2 (5 bases). This CDR3 has 12 amino acids. V was clipped by 6 bases and J by 4 bases, with 10 bases between them. CDR1 is WNHNN and CDR2 is SYGVQD in the germline V gene (reference sequence). Here the CDR3 DNA reads TGCGCCAGCAGGGCTAGCAGATACGAGCAGTACTTC. Translating it yields CASRASRYEQYF.

V usage is TRBV4-3 and J usage is TRBJ2-1, with 7 nucleotides matching TRBD1. Losses at the gene ends were 0 bases for V and 4 bases for J; bases not matched to a gene: 9. From germline, CDR1 is LGHNA and CDR2 YSLEER. The CDR3 spans 17 residues. CDR3 sequence: CASSQDLGTVDYNEQFF. DNA of the CDR3: TGCGCCAGCAGCCAAGACCTGGGGACAGTGGATTACAATGAGCAGTTCTTC.

The rearrangement uses TRBV2 and TRBJ1-1; the D gene is possibly TRBD1 (5 bases). Germline loops: CDR1 SNHLY, CDR2 FYNNEI. CDR3 length: 16 amino acids. V was trimmed by 4 bases and J by 4 bases, leaving 19 bases between them. The CDR3 DNA follows: TGTGCCAGCAGTGTTGATTCTCGGCAGGGAATCACTGAAGCTTTCTTT. It translates to CASSVDSRQGITEAFF. Full variable domain (remainder filled in from reference TRBV2 and TRBJ1-1): EPEVTQTPSHQVTQMGQEVILRCVPISNHLYFYWYRQILGQKVEFLVSFYNNEISEKSEIFDDQFSVERPDGSNFTLKIRSTKLEDSAMYFCASSVDSRQGITEAFFGQGTRLTVV.

This clone was recorded a few times. The rearrangement joins TRBV27 to TRBJ1-2, with 8 nucleotides matching TRBD1. The V and J ends lost 10 bases and 8 bases, in that order; junction bases with no gene match: 6. The germline V gene has CDR1 MNHEY and CDR2 SMNVEV (reference sequence). The CDR3 is 11 amino acids. CDR3 nucleotides: TGTGCCACCAGCGACAGGGGAGGCTACACCTTC. Its protein is CATSDRGGYTF.

The chain employs TRBV7-3 and TRBJ2-2; TRBD1 matches 10 bases. After removal of 6 bases from V and 2 bases from J, the junction contained 3 bases not matched to a gene. Germline values: CDR1 SGHTA, CDR2 FQGTGA. CDR3 length equals 15 residues. The CDR3 sequence: CASRTGGENTGELFF. The CDR3 DNA reads TGTGCCAGCAGGACAGGGGGCGAAAACACCGGGGAGCTGTTTTTT.

The rearrangement uses TRBV20-1 and TRBJ2-5; no firm D call. Germline lookup yields CDR1 DFQATT and CDR2 SNEGSKA (reference sequence). The CDR3 is 11 residues long. V lost 6 bases, J lost 2 bases, and 7 bases lay in between. CDR3 sequence reads: CSATSQETQYF. DNA for the CDR3: TGCAGTGCGACTTCACAAGAGACCCAGTACTTC.

The chain recombines TRBV19 with TRBJ1-4, with 9 bases fitting TRBD1. This CDR3 spans 17 amino acids. Germline V gene sequence: CDR1 LNHDA, CDR2 SQIVND (reference sequence). The junction had 7 bases not matched to a gene; V was cut back by 5 bases and J by 0 bases. The CDR3 DNA reads TGTGCCAGTAGTGCGCGGGACAGGGAATCAACTAATGAAAAACTGTTTTTT. Encoded protein: CASSARDRESTNEKLFF.

Of note for this clone: A junction end diverges from the germline sequence, so it may reflect a read error. The CDR3 region is CAWSVGGFAMF. CDR3 bases: TGTGCCTGGAGTGTGGGCGGTTTTGCAATGTTT. The chain links TRBV30 to TRBJ2-3; D is undetermined. Germline V gene sequence: CDR1 GTSNPN, CDR2 SVGIG (reference sequence). This CDR3 comprises 11 residues.

The chain combines TRBV11-2 with TRBJ1-2, with 9 bases identical to TRBD1. CDR3 length: 13 amino acids. Germline values: CDR1 SGHAT, CDR2 FQNNGV. Unmatched junction bases numbered 4, after V lost 4 bases and J lost 7 bases. CDR3 in DNA: TGTGCCAGCAGCTATACAGGGGGCAGTGGCTACACCTTC. Protein sequence: CASSYTGGSGYTF.

V is TRBV7-9 and J is TRBJ2-7, with TRBD1 identical over 9 bases. V lost 5 bases, J lost 3 bases, and 5 bases stayed unmatched. CDR1 is SEHNR and CDR2 is FQNEAQ in the germline V gene (reference sequence). This CDR3 is 14 amino acids long. CDR3 residues: CASSRTGVDYEQYF. In nucleotides, the CDR3 is TGTGCCAGCAGCCGGACAGGGGTTGACTACGAGCAGTACTTC.

This rearrangement joins TRBV2 to TRBJ1-5; unclear D gene. CDR3 length: 12 residues. Germline CDR1 reads SNHLY; CDR2 reads FYNNEI. Trimming removed 8 bases at V and 7 bases at J, with 12 bases between. DNA of the CDR3: TGTGCCAGCTCCGGTGGAGGACAGCCCCAGCATTTT. This codes for CASSGGGQPQHF.

The chain employs TRBV5-1 and TRBJ1-1; D is ambiguous. CDR3 size: 11 residues. Trimming took off 7 bases at V and 7 bases at J, with 11 bases between the two ends. From germline, CDR1 is SGHRS and CDR2 YFSETQ. This CDR3 is CASGERGEAFF. The DNA of the CDR3 is TGCGCCAGCGGAGAGAGAGGTGAAGCTTTCTTT.

The CDR3 DNA reads as TGTGCCAGCAGCCCATATCCGGAGTCACCCCTCCACTTT. Translated: CASSPYPESPLHF. J is TRBJ1-6 and V is TRBV7-2; no clear D. Deletions cut 5 bases from V and 10 bases from J, with 12 bases between. This CDR3 has 13 amino acids. Germline V gene data show CDR1 as SGHTA and CDR2 as FQGNSA.